What follows are 8 T cell receptor beta chains derived from one specimen sequenced in a study of shared clonotypes between healthy human individuals. Produced via immunoSEQ multiplex PCR; TCRdb's table is partial and in-frame only. The table has about 1.4 million clones, roughly 96% seen once. What was sequenced was naive CD4+ T cells sorted from blood. Documented subset: CD45RA+ positively selected. These receptors originate from a man aged 30 to 39 in good health.

V usage is TRBV7-2 and J usage is TRBJ2-7; tentative D call: TRBD1 (6 bases). CDR3 size: 13 residues. Trimming left V 2 bases short and J 5 bases short, with 10 bases between. The V gene's germline CDR1 is SGHTA and CDR2 FQGNSA. The CDR3 coding sequence is TGTGCCAGCAGCTTACAGGGGTGGAACGAGCAGTACTTC. Its protein product is CASSLQGWNEQYF.

CDR3 sequence reads: CASSLGPGFRQPQHF. CDR3 nucleotides: TGTGCCAGCAGCTTAGGACCTGGGTTCCGGCAGCCCCAGCATTTT. J is TRBJ1-5 and V is TRBV7-2; no reliable D call. This CDR3 comprises 15 residues. With 1 base removed from V and 7 bases from J, the gap between germline ends came to 14 bases. The V gene's germline CDR1 is SGHTA and CDR2 FQGNSA.

A few counts support this clone. This chain links TRBV4-1 with TRBJ2-3; TRBD2 matches at 9 bases. CDR1 is MGHRA, CDR2 YSYEKL, per germline. V lost 7 bases and J lost 6; bases outside the gene matches: 23. The CDR3 totals 19 residues. The CDR3, as DNA: TGCGCCAGCACCCCCTTTGGTAGCGGGAGTGCGCTAGAGACGGATACGCAGTATTTT. Translation gives CASTPFGSGSALETDTQYF.

V is TRBV6-5 and J is TRBJ2-1, with 7 bases identical to TRBD1. V shed 6 bases and J 7 bases; nucleotides not matched to a gene: 9. The germline V gene has CDR1 MNHEY and CDR2 SVGAGI. The CDR3 covers 14 residues. The CDR3 sequence: CASRGRGSLNEQFF. The CDR3 DNA is TGTGCCAGCAGGGGCAGGGGGAGCTTGAATGAGCAGTTCTTC.

The CDR3 nucleotides read TGTGCCAGCAGGGAGGGCAGGGGGCGCACCGGGGAGCTGTTTTTT. This gives the protein CASREGRGRTGELFF. This rearrangement joins TRBV6-1 to TRBJ2-2; 8 positions match TRBD1. The germline CDR1 and CDR2 sequences are MNHNS and SASEGT. With V trimmed by 6 bases and J by 4 bases, 7 bases remained unmatched. The CDR3 length is 15 residues.

For the CDR3, the DNA is TGTGCCAGCAAATCCGGTCCAGGGGGCTATGGCTACACCTTC. It is translated as CASKSGPGGYGYTF. The chain carries TRBV25-1 and TRBJ1-2; TRBD1 matches 7 bases. V shed 7 bases and J 4 bases; nucleotides not matched to a gene: 9. CDR3 length: 14 amino acids. Germline V gene lookup returns CDR1 MGHDK and CDR2 SYGVNS.

V gene TRBV5-1 combines with J gene TRBJ2-1; weak D call: TRBD2 (6 bases). Germline assignment: CDR1 SGHRS and CDR2 YFSETQ. Trimming left V 0 bases short and J 9 bases short, with 13 bases between. The CDR3 is 14 residues long. CDR3 bases: TGCGCCAGCAGCTTGGTTGGAGGGGTCGGTGAGCAGTTCTTC. Residues: CASSLVGGVGEQFF.

The chain links TRBV10-3 to TRBJ2-3; no reliable D call. The CDR3 totals 15 residues. Deletions cut 4 bases from V and 5 bases from J, with 16 bases between. Germline V lookup: CDR1 ENHRY, CDR2 SYGVKD. DNA of the CDR3: TGTGCCATCAGTGCCTCCCTGAGAGGAGTAGATACGCAGTATTTT. This sequence encodes CAISASLRGVDTQYF.